Below, one T cell receptor (beta chain) is given with its context. The data were obtained in a study of blood T cell repertoires in COVID-19. Turning to the study itself: Material from acute and convalescent COVID-19 was sourced from the United States, Italy and Spain. The cDNA or gDNA used as material had been derived from T cells, B-cell-depleted T cells, or PBMCs.

Authors' data handling: Reference gene primer amplification in the assay estimated nucleated cell counts. Repertoires were generated with immunoSEQ multiplex PCR, while TCRdb's copy carries only in-frame clones and drops some. V and J calls and clone size follow that table, whereas D and trimming were derived from the DNA. This table holds more than 85,000 clones, roughly 90% found once. The sequence derives from a man aged 55 to 70 with acute or convalescent COVID-19. The specimen sequenced was peripheral blood.

CDR3 loop: CSVRMSGDTQYF. CDR3 nucleotides: TGCAGCGTTCGCATGAGTGGAGATACGCAGTATTTT. The chain couples TRBV29-1 to TRBJ2-3, with D unresolved. Trimming removed 5 bases from V and 5 bases from J, with 11 bases in between. The germline CDR1 and CDR2 sequences are SQVTM and ANQGSEA. This CDR3 comprises 12 residues.